Given below is one T cell receptor beta chain in context. Germline-derived CDR1 and CDR2 are SGHNT and YYREEE (reference sequence). V lost 4 bases, J lost 4 bases, and 14 bases lay in between. This CDR3 spans 14 amino acids. This specimen comes from a study of cytomegalovirus exposure and HLA in healthy donors. This PCR relied on a set of 60 Vbeta primers and 13 Jbeta primers. Assay: immunoSEQ multiplex PCR; the TCRdb copy retains only in-frame clones and omits some. The sample yields 50,000 to 65,000 clones, more than 60% seen once. Though probably carrying unrecorded immune exposures, donors were nominally healthy at sampling.

The sequenced material came from PBMCs. The chain is built from TRBV5-4 and TRBJ1-1; D gene unclear. The sequence was collected from a woman aged 40 to 50 in good health and CMV-seropositive. Here the CDR3 DNA reads TGTGCCAGCAGCCCCGACTTGGGTACCACTGAAGCTTTCTTT. This translates into CASSPDLGTTEAFF.